Given below is one T cell receptor beta chain in context. The method was immunoSEQ multiplex PCR; TCRdb's version includes in-frame clones alone and lacks a portion of them. This sample has 250,000 to 300,000 clones; over 85% occur once, and the top ten carry under 3.5%. The record originates from a study of blood T cell repertoires in COVID-19. Study overall: The analysed material was cDNA or gDNA that came from T cells, B-cell-depleted T cells, or PBMCs.

CDR1 is SNHLY and CDR2 is FYNNEI in the germline V gene. This CDR3 has 13 amino acids. The V end lost 6 bases, the J end lost 5 bases, and 8 bases lay between the germline ends. Participants, 18 to 89 years old, spanned 25 or so US areas. Exposed participants encountered a COVID-19 case during the 2 weeks preceding study entry. This chain joins TRBV2 and TRBJ1-6; D is uncertain. The specimen was PBMCs or T cells enriched from blood (not recorded which). This sequence was found in a woman between 45 and 65 years old who had been exposed to COVID-19. The chain's CDR3 is CASRASDNSPLHF. The CDR3 DNA reads TGTGCCAGCAGAGCTTCGGATAATTCACCCCTCCACTTT.